This entry concerns a single T cell receptor beta chain. Antigen: not known. This specimen comes from a study of regulatory T cells in long-lasting Graves disease. General study results and limits: Newly diagnosed patients had higher TCR diversity than persistent Graves' patients did.

In building TCR beta libraries, iRepertoire HTBI primers were used together with Arm-PCR of CDR3 regions. TCRdb reanalysed the multiplex PCR reads using MiXCR and keeps one entry per CDR3 protein. The sample has hundreds of thousands of distinct CDR3 sequences; about 17% are singletons. Time point described: newly diagnosed GD, antithyroid drugs for less than 3 months. With RNA extracted from PBMCs as input, the TCR library was made. One endocrinology department in Xi'an, China, was where patients came from. This CDR3 has 17 amino acids. J was trimmed by 0 bases and V by 6 bases; bases with no gene match: 9. The germline gives CDR1 SGHVS, CDR2 FQNEAQ. In addition, the sample was reused for a study of T cells in Graves' hyperthyroidism and ophthalmopathy. That report notes: Those with hyperthyroidism were 18 to 65 years old, newly diagnosed, and ill for under 2 months.

The clonotype comes from a woman in her thirties with Graves disease. This sample comprised peripheral blood mononuclear cells (PBMCs), obtained at new diagnosis, from a patient treated with antithyroid drugs. This chain uses TRBV7-8 with TRBJ2-7; 12 bases fit TRBD2. CDR3 bases: TGTGCCAGCAGACCTACGAGACTAGCGGGGGCCTCCTACGAGCAGTACTTC. Amino acids: CASRPTRLAGASYEQYF.